Here is one TCR beta chain with its context. The antigen is not known. Other nucleotide sequences in the sample specify the same CDR3. The sample originates from a study of Tregs in tolerant kidney transplant recipients. Profiled with immunoSEQ multiplex PCR; TCRdb holds only in-frame clones, not every one. The data contain approximately 60,000 clones, about 90% of them singletons. Mixed chimerism was transient after nonmyeloablative marrow transplants from related graft donors. Unstimulated Tregs (CD4+CD25+CD127-) and CD4+CD25- non-Tregs were sorted from PBMCs. Findings and caveats of the study: No direct test of biological reproducibility was done here.

The clonotype comes from a human patient who received a combined kidney and bone marrow transplant. Some T cells may be transferred from the graft donor. Sequencing used CD4+ T cells from blood (PBMCs), obtained 6 months after the transplant.

CDR3: CASSLAGGTDTQYF. DNA of the CDR3: TGCGCCAGCAGCTTAGCGGGGGGCACAGATACGCAGTATTTT. This rearrangement joins TRBV5-1 to TRBJ2-3; TRBD2 matches 8 bases. Germline V gene data show CDR1 as SGHRS and CDR2 as YFSETQ. The junction had 0 bases not matched to a gene; V was cut back by 2 bases and J by 1 base. The CDR3 sequence is 14 residues long. Combining the CDR3 with reference TRBV5-1 and TRBJ2-3 gives the whole variable domain KAGVTQTPRYLIKTRGQQVTLSCSPISGHRSVSWYQQTPGQGLQFLFEYFSETQRNKGNFPGRFSGRQFSNSRSEMNVSTLELGDSALYLCASSLAGGTDTQYFGPGTRLTVL.